Listed below are T cell receptor beta chains from one sample, sequenced in a study of shared clonotypes between healthy human individuals. Using immunoSEQ multiplex PCR, the repertoire was profiled, and TCRdb retains in-frame clones only, with some absent. The table has about 710,000 clones, 60% to 75% seen once. Sequenced: memory CD4+ T cells sorted from blood. These receptors were collected from a woman under 40 in good health. Each CDR3 is given with its conserved first and last residue. D genes are given only for firm matches. The size of a clone is reported for some rows only, either as once, few or many, or as a class for expanded clones.

NA TRBJ2-1 NA TRBV5-1 TGCGCCAGCAGCAAGGACGCCCCAGGGTACAATGAGCAGTTCTTC CASSKDAPGYNEQFF
NA TRBJ2-7 NA TRBV4-2 TGTGCCAGCAGCCAAGGGGACTGGGCGAGCTCCTACGAGCAGTACTTC CASSQGDWASSYEQYF
NA TRBJ2-7 NA TRBV27 TGTGCCAGCAGTTTCTCCAGGGTAGGTTACGAGCAGTACTTC CASSFSRVGYEQYF
NA TRBJ2-7 NA TRBV6-5 TGTGCCAGCAGTTCCCCGGGACTGAGCTCCTACGAGCAGTACTTC CASSSPGLSSYEQYF
NA TRBJ1-5 NA TRBV28 TGTGCCAGCAAGTTTCGAGGGGGGTACAATCAGCCCCAGCATTTT CASKFRGGYNQPQHF
TRBD1 TRBJ1-5 NA TRBV4-1 TGCGCCAGCAGGTACAACCCGGGACAGGGATCTCAGCCCCAGCATTTT CASRYNPGQGSQPQHF
NA TRBJ2-1 NA TRBV6-5 TGTGCCAGCCCTAGTCGGGGGGCGGACTACAATGAGCAGTTCTTC CASPSRGADYNEQFF
TRBD2 TRBJ2-2 once TRBV7-8 TGTGCCAGCAGCTCTAAGCGGGAGGCGGGCGGGGAGCTGTTTTTT CASSSKREAGGELFF
NA TRBJ2-2 NA TRBV2 TGTGCCAGCAGCCCGTCGACTGGTGACGCGAACACCGGGGAGCTGTTTTTT CASSPSTGDANTGELFF
TRBD1 TRBJ1-3 NA TRBV28 TGTGCCAGCAGTTCGCGACAGGGGTGGGACACCATATATTTT CASSSRQGWDTIYF
NA TRBJ1-5 medium-sized TRBV7-9 TGTGCCAGCAGCTTAGGGGAAAAGCCCCAGCATTTT CASSLGEKPQHF
NA TRBJ1-5 few TRBV2 TGTGCCAGCAGTGAAAGCCAGGGTGAGAGTCAGCCCCAGCATTTT CASSESQGESQPQHF
TRBD1 TRBJ2-3 many TRBV28 TGTGCCAGCAGTCCGCTTGACAGGGAATCAGATACGCAGTATTTT CASSPLDRESDTQYF
NA TRBJ1-3 NA TRBV28 TGTGCCAGCAAGGATGGGGGGCACGGGGACACCATATATTTT CASKDGGHGDTIYF
TRBD2 TRBJ2-7 NA TRBV28 TGTGCCAGCAGTTACCCACTAGCGGGAGGGCGGTACGAGCAGTACTTC CASSYPLAGGRYEQYF
NA TRBJ1-2 NA TRBV28 TGTGCCAGCAGCGCCTCGGGGTTCTCAGTTGGATATGGCTACACCTTC CASSASGFSVGYGYTF
TRBD2 TRBJ2-3 NA TRBV11-2 TGTGCCAGCAGCTTAGCTCCAGCGGGAGATGTGTTAGATACGCAGTATTTT CASSLAPAGDVLDTQYF
TRBD1 TRBJ2-3 few TRBV19 TGTGCCAGTCGACACAGGGGATTCGACGCAGATACGCAGTATTTT CASRHRGFDADTQYF
NA TRBJ2-7 NA TRBV7-8 TGTGCCAGCAGCCCCGCGAGTGGCGGTGAGCAGTACTTC CASSPASGGEQYF
TRBD2 TRBJ2-1 NA TRBV29-1 TGCAGCGTTGAGAGGAGCGGGAGGGCGCGGGAGCAGTTCTTC CSVERSGRAREQFF
TRBD1 TRBJ2-2 NA TRBV19 TGTGCCAGCGAAACAGGGGCCAGAGCCGGGGAGCTGTTTTTT CASETGARAGELFF
NA TRBJ1-2 NA TRBV7-2 TGTGCCAGCAGCAAGGCCCCGGGGGGCTACACCTTC CASSKAPGGYTF
TRBD2 TRBJ2-2 NA TRBV28 TGTGCCAGCAGTATAGCGGGATCGATGGACGGGGAGCTGTTTTTT CASSIAGSMDGELFF
NA TRBJ2-2 many TRBV1 TGCACCAGCAGCCAAGACCCTCATTCCGGGACTAGCGGTAACACCGGGGAGCTGTTTTTT CTSSQDPHSGTSGNTGELFF
NA TRBJ2-1 NA TRBV5-1 TGCGCCAGCAGCTTGGCCTCCCCTAGCTACAATGAGCAGTTCTTC CASSLASPSYNEQFF
NA TRBJ2-7 once TRBV25-1 TGTGCCAGCAGTGACAGGGTTGTCAACGAGCAGTACTTC CASSDRVVNEQYF
NA TRBJ1-1 few TRBV9 TGTGCCAGCAGCGTAGTAGTGGGCCGGACTGAAGCTTTCTTT CASSVVVGRTEAFF
NA TRBJ1-1 NA TRBV5-1 TGCGCCAGCAGCTTGGATCAGGGGCGGATAAACACTGAAGCTTTCTTT CASSLDQGRINTEAFF
NA TRBJ2-1 NA TRBV11-3 TGTGCCAGCAGCTTAGATGGGGCCGGGGCCACGGGGTACAATGAGCAGTTCTTC CASSLDGAGATGYNEQFF
TRBD2 TRBJ2-7 NA TRBV5-4 TGTGCCAGCAGCCCCGGAGGCAGGAGCGGGAGGGACGAGCAGTACTTC CASSPGGRSGRDEQYF
NA TRBJ1-5 NA TRBV28 TGTGCCAGCACCTCCCATTCAAATCAGCCCCAGCATTTT CASTSHSNQPQHF
NA TRBJ2-5 few TRBV14 TGTGCCAGCAGCCAAATGGGGGACATTAAAGAGACCCAGTACTTC CASSQMGDIKETQYF
TRBD1 TRBJ2-3 many TRBV27 TGTGCCAGCAGCCCACCGGACAGGAGGAGCACAGATACGCAGTATTTT CASSPPDRRSTDTQYF